The 7 T cell receptor beta chains in this list originate from one sample, sequenced in a study of tissue T cells after allogeneic stem cell transplantation. TCRdb keeps only in-frame clones here, not all; method: immunoSEQ multiplex PCR. The sample lists roughly 5,400 clones; roughly 50% were seen once. Time point defined: mouse harvest day 7 after allogeneic transplant. The graft held 10^6 splenic CD5+ T cells and 10^7 T-cell-depleted bone marrow cells. The sequenced material came from gut tissue. These receptors were obtained from a female BALB/c mouse given C57BL/6 T cells with graft-versus-host disease after an allogeneic hematopoietic cell transplant.

Judged by abundance, this clone is medium-sized. Gene names are the mouse ones. The read is 1 residue too short to cover the CDR3 end, so that end is filled in from the germline J gene. The rearrangement joins TRBV3 to TRBJ2-2; TRBD1 aligns across 7 bases. Losses at the gene ends were 1 base for V and 1 base for J; bases not matched to a gene: 3. CDR1 is SNHLY and CDR2 is FYNGKV in the germline V gene (reference sequence). The CDR3 contains 16 residues. CDR3 DNA, as far as it was read: TGTGCCAGCAGCTTAGACCGACAGGGAAACACCGGGCAGCTCTAC. Translated: CASSLDRQGNTGQLY. The full CDR3 is CASSLDRQGNTGQLYF.

This clone has a handful of counts. Gene labels here are mouse ones. The read gets to within 1 residue of the CDR3 end, and the germline J gene fills in the rest. The chain joins TRBV26 to TRBJ2-4; unclear D gene. From germline, CDR1 is KGHPV and CDR2 FQNQEV (reference sequence). This CDR3 is built from 14 residues. The V end was cut by 3 bases, the J end by 0 bases, with 7 bases between. The CDR3 sequence: CASSLTQSQNTLYF. Incomplete CDR3 DNA: TGTGCCAGCAGTCTAACACAGAGTCAAAACACCTTGTAC.

Regarding this clone: Genes here carry mouse names. The missing CDR3 end, 1 residue past where the read stops, is filled in from the germline J gene. V usage is TRBV3 and J usage is TRBJ1-4; D might be TRBD1 (5 bases). The V gene's germline CDR1 is SNHLY and CDR2 FYNGKV (reference sequence). Between the trimmed V and J ends, which lost 5 bases and 4 bases, there was a span of 8 bases. The CDR3 is 13 amino acids. The CDR3 sequence: CASSRGDNERLFF. CDR3 bases read: TGTGCCAGCAGCAGGGGAGACAACGAAAGATTATTT. Together with reference TRBV3 and TRBJ1-4, the CDR3 gives the full variable domain: GPKVLQIPSHQIIDMGQMVTLNCDPVSNHLYFYWYKQILGQQMEFLVNFYNGKVMEKSKLFKDQFSVERPDGSYFTLKIQPTALEDSAVYFCASSRGDNERLFFGHGTKLSVL.

A remark on this clone: Gene names are mouse gene names. The CDR3 sequence: CSSSQTGFNSPLYF. The DNA read from the CDR3 is TGCTCCAGCAGTCAAACAGGGTTTAATTCGCCCCTCTAC. J is TRBJ1-6 and V is TRBV23; the table assigns TRBD1, which was not confirmed against the DNA. The CDR3 is cut off 1 residue early in the read; its end comes from the germline J gene. TRBJ1-6 is an ORF, and what it does is uncertain. This CDR3 spans 14 amino acids. Germline CDR1 and CDR2: KGHTA and FQNQQP.

This clone has just a few counts. The gene names given are mouse names. The CDR3 end is not reached by the read, which stops 1 residue before it; the germline J gene fills it in. The chain carries TRBV3 and TRBJ1-2; 7 bases fit TRBD1. Germline-derived CDR1 and CDR2 are SNHLY and FYNGKV (reference sequence). Trimming removed 0 bases from V and 3 bases from J; junction bases left unmatched: 4. The CDR3 runs 15 residues. The CDR3 DNA, read in part, is TGTGCCAGCAGCTTAGCGAGGGGGCGGTACTCCGACTACACC. Its translation: CASSLARGRYSDYT. Given in full, the CDR3 is CASSLARGRYSDYTF.

This clone is medium-sized (0.01 to 0.1%). Germline and genes here are mouse. The read ends 1 residue before the CDR3 terminus; that terminus is restored from the germline J gene. This sequence joins TRBV19 and TRBJ1-1; 8 positions match TRBD1. V trimming: 4 bases; J trimming: 7 bases; junction bases outside the gene matches: 0. Germline-derived CDR1 and CDR2 are FNHDT and SITEND (reference sequence). This CDR3 contains 11 residues. CDR3 in amino acids: CASSDRGEVFF. The CDR3 bases that were read are TGTGCCAGCAGTGACAGGGGAGAAGTCTTC.

This clone was counted between two and nine times. Mouse germline and gene names are used. The CDR3 is cut off 1 residue early in the read; its end comes from the germline J gene. This chain links TRBV4 with TRBJ2-7; D call uncertain. The CDR3 runs to 10 residues. With 3 bases removed from V and 5 bases from J, the gap between germline ends came to 2 bases. Germline V CDR1 and CDR2: LGHDT, YNNKQL (reference sequence). CDR3 region: CASSYHEQYF. CDR3 DNA (partial): TGTGCCAGCAGCTACCATGAACAGTAC.